The source of this T cell receptor beta chain is a study of identical twins. Notes on the study in general: Out-of-frame TCR alpha sharing in monozygotic twins exceeded recombination model predictions.

Germline V gene sequence: CDR1 DFQATT, CDR2 SNEGSKA (reference sequence). The CDR3 has 14 amino acids. With 1 base removed from V and 6 bases from J, the gap between germline ends came to 13 bases. Via MiXCR, TCRdb re-called the 5' RACE reads, giving one row per CDR3 protein. The top ten clones hold approximately 0.29% of a sample with roughly 1,500,000 distinct CDR3 sequences, about 32% of them seen once. This clonotype was recorded a few times. The antigen remains undetermined. The sequence was collected from a newborn girl in good health. The V gene is TRBV20-1, the J gene TRBJ2-1, with D possibly being TRBD2 (5 bases). The material sequenced was cord blood. CDR3 residues: CSARVVAAGNEQFF. The CDR3 region has the DNA TGCAGTGCTAGAGTGGTAGCCGCGGGCAATGAGCAGTTCTTC.